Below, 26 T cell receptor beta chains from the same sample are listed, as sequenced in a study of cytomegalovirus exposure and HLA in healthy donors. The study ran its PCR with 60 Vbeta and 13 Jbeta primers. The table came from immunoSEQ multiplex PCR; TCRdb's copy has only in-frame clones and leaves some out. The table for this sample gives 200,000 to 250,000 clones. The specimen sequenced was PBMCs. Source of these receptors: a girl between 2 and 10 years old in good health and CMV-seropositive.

CDR3 coding DNA: TGTGCCAGCCGTTCTTTAGTAGCGGGGGGTTCTGGCGATGAGCAGTTCTTC. Amino acids: CASRSLVAGGSGDEQFF. This chain uses TRBV27 with TRBJ2-1, with 10 bases aligning to TRBD2. CDR1 and CDR2 (germline): MNHEY, SMNVEV (reference sequence). Germline trimming cut 8 bases from V and 8 bases from J; bases unmatched to any gene: 18. The CDR3 is 17 amino acids.

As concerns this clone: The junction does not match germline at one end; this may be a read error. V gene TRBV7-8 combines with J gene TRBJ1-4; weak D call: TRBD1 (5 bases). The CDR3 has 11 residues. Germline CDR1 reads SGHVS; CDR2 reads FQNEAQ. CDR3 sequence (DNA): TGTGCCAGCAGCTTAGGGGCAGGGCCCATTTTT. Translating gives CASSLGAGPIF.

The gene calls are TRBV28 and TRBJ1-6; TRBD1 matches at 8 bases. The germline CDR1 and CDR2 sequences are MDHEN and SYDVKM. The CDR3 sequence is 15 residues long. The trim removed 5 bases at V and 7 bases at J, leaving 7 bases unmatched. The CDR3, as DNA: TGTGCCAGCAGTAATCAGGGGGCCAGGAATTCACCCCTCCACTTT. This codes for CASSNQGARNSPLHF.

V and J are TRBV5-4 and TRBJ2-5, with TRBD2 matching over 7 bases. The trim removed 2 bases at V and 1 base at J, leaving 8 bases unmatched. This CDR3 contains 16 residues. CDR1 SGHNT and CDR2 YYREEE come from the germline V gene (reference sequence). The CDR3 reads CASSLNSGPIQETQYF. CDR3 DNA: TGTGCCAGCAGCTTAAATAGCGGGCCAATCCAAGAGACCCAGTACTTC. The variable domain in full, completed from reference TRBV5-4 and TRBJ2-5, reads ETGVTQSPTHLIKTRGQQVTLRCSSQSGHNTVSWYQQALGQGPQFIFQYYREEENGRGNFPPRFSGLQFPNYSSELNVNALELDDSALYLCASSLNSGPIQETQYFGPGTRLLVL.

CDR3: CASSLPTGVTIPKNQPQHF. The CDR3 region has the DNA TGTGCCAGCAGTTTACCGACAGGGGTCACGATCCCCAAAAATCAGCCCCAGCATTTT. The chain employs TRBV28 and TRBJ1-5; 8 bases match TRBD1. Germline lookup yields CDR1 MDHEN and CDR2 SYDVKM. Germline trimming cut 2 bases from V and 4 bases from J; bases unmatched to any gene: 16. This CDR3 is built from 19 residues.

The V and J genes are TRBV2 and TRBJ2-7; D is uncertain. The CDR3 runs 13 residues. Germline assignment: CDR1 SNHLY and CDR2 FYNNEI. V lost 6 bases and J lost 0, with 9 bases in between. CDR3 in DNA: TGTGCCAGCAGGGGCAGTAGCTCCTACGAGCAGTACTTC. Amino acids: CASRGSSSYEQYF. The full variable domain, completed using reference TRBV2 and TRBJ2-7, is EPEVTQTPSHQVTQMGQEVILRCVPISNHLYFYWYRQILGQKVEFLVSFYNNEISEKSEIFDDQFSVERPDGSNFTLKIRSTKLEDSAMYFCASRGSSSYEQYFGPGTRLTVT.

In nucleotides, the CDR3 is TGTGCCAGCAGCTTGCAACTAGCGGGAGTTGGGTACGAGCAGTACTTC. This codes for CASSLQLAGVGYEQYF. This rearrangement joins TRBV5-8 to TRBJ2-7; 11 nucleotides line up with TRBD2. The J segment lost 4 bases and the V segment lost 1 base, leaving 7 bases of the junction unmatched. The CDR3 runs to 16 residues. Germline assignment: CDR1 SGHTS and CDR2 YDEGEE.

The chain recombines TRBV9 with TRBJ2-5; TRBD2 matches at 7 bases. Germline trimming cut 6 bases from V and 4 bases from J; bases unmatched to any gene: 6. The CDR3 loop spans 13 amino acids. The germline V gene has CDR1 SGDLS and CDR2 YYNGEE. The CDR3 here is CASIHSGGETQYF. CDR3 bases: TGTGCCAGCATTCATTCGGGGGGAGAGACCCAGTACTTC.

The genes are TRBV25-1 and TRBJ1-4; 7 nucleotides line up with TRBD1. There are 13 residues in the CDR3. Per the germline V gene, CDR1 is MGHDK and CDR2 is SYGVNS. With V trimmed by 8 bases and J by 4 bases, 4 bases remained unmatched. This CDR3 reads CASEGQRNEKLFF. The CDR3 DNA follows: TGTGCCAGCGAGGGACAGCGTAATGAAAAACTGTTTTTT.

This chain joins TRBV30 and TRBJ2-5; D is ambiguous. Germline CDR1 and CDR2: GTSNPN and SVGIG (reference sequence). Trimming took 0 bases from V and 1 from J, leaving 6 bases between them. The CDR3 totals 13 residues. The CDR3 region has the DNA TGTGCCTGGAGTGTGCGTTTCCAAGAGACCCAGTACTTC. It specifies CAWSVRFQETQYF.

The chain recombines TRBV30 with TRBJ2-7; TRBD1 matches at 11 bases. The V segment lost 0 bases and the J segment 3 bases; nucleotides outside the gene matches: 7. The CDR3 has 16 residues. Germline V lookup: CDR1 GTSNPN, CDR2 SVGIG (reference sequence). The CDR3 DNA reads TGTGCCTGGAGTGTACCCCGGACAGGGGGCTTCTACGAGCAGTACTTC. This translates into CAWSVPRTGGFYEQYF.

CDR3 protein: CASSIGLQGLTTEAFF. As DNA, the CDR3 is TGTGCCAGTAGTATAGGTCTCCAGGGTCTTACCACTGAAGCTTTCTTT. V is TRBV19 and J is TRBJ1-1, with a weak D call TRBD1 (5 bases). The germline CDR1 and CDR2 sequences are LNHDA and SQIVND (reference sequence). Between the trimmed V and J ends, which lost 1 base and 4 bases, there was a span of 16 bases. The CDR3 totals 16 residues.

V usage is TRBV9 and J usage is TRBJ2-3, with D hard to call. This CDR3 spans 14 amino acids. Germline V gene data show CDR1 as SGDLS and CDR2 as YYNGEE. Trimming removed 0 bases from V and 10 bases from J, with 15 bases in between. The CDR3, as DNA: TGTGCCAGCAGCGTAGACTCCATAACTGATGCGCAGTATTTT. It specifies CASSVDSITDAQYF.

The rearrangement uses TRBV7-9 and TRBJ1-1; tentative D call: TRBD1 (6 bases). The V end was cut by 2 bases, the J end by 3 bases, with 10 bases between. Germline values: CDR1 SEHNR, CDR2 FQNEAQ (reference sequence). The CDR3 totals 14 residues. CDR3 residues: CASSLTSGDTEAFF. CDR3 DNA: TGTGCCAGCAGCTTAACCTCAGGGGACACTGAAGCTTTCTTT.

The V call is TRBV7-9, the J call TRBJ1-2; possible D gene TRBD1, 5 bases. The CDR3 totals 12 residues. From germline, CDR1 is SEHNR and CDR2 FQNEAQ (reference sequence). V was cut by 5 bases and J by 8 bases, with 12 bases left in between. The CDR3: CASSDSGGGYTF. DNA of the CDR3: TGTGCCAGCAGCGACAGCGGGGGAGGCTACACCTTC. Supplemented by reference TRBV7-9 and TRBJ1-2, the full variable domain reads DTGVSQNPRHKITKRGQNVTFRCDPISEHNRLYWYRQTLGQGPEFLTYFQNEAQLEKSRLLSDRFSAERPKGSFSTLEIQRTEQGDSAMYLCASSDSGGGYTFGSGTRLTVV.

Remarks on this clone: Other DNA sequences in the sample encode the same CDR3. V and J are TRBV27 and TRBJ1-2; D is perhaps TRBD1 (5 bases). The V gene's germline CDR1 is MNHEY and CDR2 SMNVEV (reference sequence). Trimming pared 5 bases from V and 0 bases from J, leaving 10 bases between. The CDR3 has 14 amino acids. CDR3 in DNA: TGTGCCAGCAGTCCCGGGGGAGCTAACTATGGCTACACCTTC. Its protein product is CASSPGGANYGYTF.

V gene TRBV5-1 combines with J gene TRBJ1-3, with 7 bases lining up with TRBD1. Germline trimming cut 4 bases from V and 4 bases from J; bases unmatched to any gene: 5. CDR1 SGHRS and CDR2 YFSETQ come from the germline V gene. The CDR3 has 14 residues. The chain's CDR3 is CASSTGTDGNTIYF. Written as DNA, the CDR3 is TGCGCCAGCAGCACCGGGACAGACGGAAACACCATATATTTT. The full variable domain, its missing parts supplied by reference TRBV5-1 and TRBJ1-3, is KAGVTQTPRYLIKTRGQQVTLSCSPISGHRSVSWYQQTPGQGLQFLFEYFSETQRNKGNFPGRFSGRQFSNSRSEMNVSTLELGDSALYLCASSTGTDGNTIYFGEGSWLTVV.

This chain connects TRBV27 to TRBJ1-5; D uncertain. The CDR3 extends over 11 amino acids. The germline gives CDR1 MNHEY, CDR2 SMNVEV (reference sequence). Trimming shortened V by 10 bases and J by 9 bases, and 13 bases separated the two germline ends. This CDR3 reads CATEPATPQHF. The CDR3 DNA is TGTGCCACCGAACCCGCTACGCCCCAGCATTTT.

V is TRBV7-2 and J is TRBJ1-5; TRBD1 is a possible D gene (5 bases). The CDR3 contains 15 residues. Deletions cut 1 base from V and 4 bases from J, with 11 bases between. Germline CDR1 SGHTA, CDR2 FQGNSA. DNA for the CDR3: TGTGCCAGCAGCTTAGTCTCCAGGGATAATCAGCCCCAGCATTTT. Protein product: CASSLVSRDNQPQHF. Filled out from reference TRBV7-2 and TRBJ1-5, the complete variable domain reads GAGVSQSPSNKVTEKGKDVELRCDPISGHTALYWYRQSLGQGLEFLIYFQGNSAPDKSGLPSDRFSAERTGGSVSTLTIQRTQQEDSAVYLCASSLVSRDNQPQHFGDGTRLSIL.

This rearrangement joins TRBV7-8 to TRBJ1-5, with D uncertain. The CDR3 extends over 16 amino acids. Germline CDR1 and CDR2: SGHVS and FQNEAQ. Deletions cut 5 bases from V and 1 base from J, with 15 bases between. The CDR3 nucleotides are TGTGCCAGCAGCGCCTACAGCGGGCGAAGCAATCAGCCCCAGCATTTT. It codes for CASSAYSGRSNQPQHF.

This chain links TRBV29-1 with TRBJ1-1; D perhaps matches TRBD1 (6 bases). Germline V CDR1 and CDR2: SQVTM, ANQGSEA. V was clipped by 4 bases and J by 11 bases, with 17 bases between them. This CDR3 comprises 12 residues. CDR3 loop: CSVVQGQFTAFF. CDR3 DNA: TGCAGCGTTGTTCAAGGACAGTTTACGGCTTTCTTT.

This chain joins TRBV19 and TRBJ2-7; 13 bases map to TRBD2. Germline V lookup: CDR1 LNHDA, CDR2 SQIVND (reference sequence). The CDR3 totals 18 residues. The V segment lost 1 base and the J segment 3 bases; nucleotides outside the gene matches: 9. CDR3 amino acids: CASSIGLAGGLYGYEQYF. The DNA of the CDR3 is TGTGCCAGTAGTATAGGACTAGCGGGAGGTCTTTACGGCTACGAGCAGTACTTC.

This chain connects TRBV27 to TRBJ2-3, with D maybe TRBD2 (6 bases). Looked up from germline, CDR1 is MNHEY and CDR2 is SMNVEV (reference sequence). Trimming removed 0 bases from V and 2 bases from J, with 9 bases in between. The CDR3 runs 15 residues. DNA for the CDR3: TGTGCCAGCAGTTTATCGGGACTGGACACAGATACGCAGTATTTT. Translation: CASSLSGLDTDTQYF.

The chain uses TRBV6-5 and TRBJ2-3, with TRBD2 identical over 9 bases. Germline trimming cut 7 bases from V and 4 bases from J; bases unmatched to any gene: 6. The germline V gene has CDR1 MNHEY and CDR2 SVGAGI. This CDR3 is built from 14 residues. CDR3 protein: CASTASGIADTQYF. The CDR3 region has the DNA TGTGCCAGCACAGCTAGCGGGATCGCAGATACGCAGTATTTT.

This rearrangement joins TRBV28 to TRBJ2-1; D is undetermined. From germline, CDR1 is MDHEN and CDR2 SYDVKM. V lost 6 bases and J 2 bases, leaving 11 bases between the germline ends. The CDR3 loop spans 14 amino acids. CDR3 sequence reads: CASREVRPYNEQFF. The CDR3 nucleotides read TGTGCCAGCAGAGAGGTCCGTCCCTACAATGAGCAGTTCTTC.

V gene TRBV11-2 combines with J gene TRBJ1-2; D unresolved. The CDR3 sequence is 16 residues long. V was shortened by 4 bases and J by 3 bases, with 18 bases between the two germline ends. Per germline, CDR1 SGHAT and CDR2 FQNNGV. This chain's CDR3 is CASSSRYPTHYYGYTF. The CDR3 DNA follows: TGTGCCAGCAGCTCTCGATACCCTACCCATTACTATGGCTACACCTTC.